Each of the 17 T cell receptor beta chains below was sequenced from the same sample in a study of CD8 T cells in ankylosing spondylitis. TCRdb ran MiXCR on the 5' RACE reads and lists one entry per CDR3 protein. The data hold under 150,000 distinct CDR3 sequences, with roughly an eighth observed a single time. The sequencing sample was made of blood, either unsorted or a sorted T cell fraction (not recorded which). Source of these receptors: a female donor with ankylosing spondylitis or in good health (not recorded which).

The chain joins TRBV6-1 to TRBJ2-5; D unresolved. With 2 bases removed from V and 0 bases from J, the gap between germline ends came to 16 bases. The CDR3 consists of 17 residues. Germline values: CDR1 MNHNS, CDR2 SASEGT. In DNA form, the CDR3 reads TGTGCCAGCAGTGAATTGCCCCCCTTGGCAGACCAAGAGACCCAGTACTTC. Residues: CASSELPPLADQETQYF.

The sample holds a few counts of this clonotype. The rearrangement links TRBV20-1 to TRBJ1-2; 8 nucleotides match TRBD1. This CDR3 region has 15 residues. The V and J ends lost 1 base and 8 bases, in that order; junction bases with no gene match: 12. The germline gives CDR1 DFQATT, CDR2 SNEGSKA (reference sequence). The CDR3 DNA reads TGCAGTGCTAGAGCACCGGGACAGGCAGGAGGGGGCTACACCTTC. Translation: CSARAPGQAGGGYTF.

The gene calls are TRBV12-3 or TRBV12-4 and TRBJ2-7; the D gene is possibly TRBD2 (5 bases). Trimming removed 1 base at V and 4 bases at J, with 14 bases between. CDR3 length: 15 amino acids. Here the CDR3 DNA reads TGTGCCAGCAGTTTAGGGCCCGAGGGTGGTTACGAGCAGTACTTC. Amino acid sequence: CASSLGPEGGYEQYF.

This clonotype was found many times. The chain recombines TRBV29-1 with TRBJ1-1; 11 bases match TRBD1. This CDR3 spans 12 amino acids. CDR1 SQVTM and CDR2 ANQGSEA come from the germline V gene. Trimming removed 6 bases from V and 6 bases from J; junction bases left unmatched: 3. The CDR3 spells CSVGTGGAEAFF. The CDR3 region has the DNA TGCAGCGTCGGGACAGGGGGGGCTGAAGCTTTCTTT.

The CDR3 nucleotides are TGTGCCAGCTCACCCGGGACAGGGGGCATGGATACGCAGTATTTT. The encoded protein is CASSPGTGGMDTQYF. The chain joins TRBV18 to TRBJ2-3; 12 bases are shared with TRBD1. The V gene's germline CDR1 is KGHSH and CDR2 LQKENI. V was pared by 3 bases and J by 6 bases, with 4 bases of the junction left unmatched. This CDR3 region has 15 residues.

The table lists this clonotype with a few counts. V and J are TRBV7-2 and TRBJ1-5; D is ambiguous. Between the trimmed V and J ends, which lost 3 bases and 1 base, there was a span of 7 bases. Looked up from germline, CDR1 is SGHTA and CDR2 is FQGNSA. The CDR3 contains 14 residues. The CDR3 loop is CASSFTNSNQPQHF. The CDR3 DNA reads as TGTGCCAGCAGCTTTACTAACAGCAATCAGCCCCAGCATTTT.

The chain recombines TRBV12-3 or TRBV12-4 with TRBJ2-1, with 7 bases that match TRBD1. V lost 5 bases and J lost 10; bases outside the gene matches: 2. The CDR3 is 11 residues long. The CDR3 loop reads CASSTDREQFF. CDR3 coding DNA: TGTGCCAGCAGTACGGACAGGGAGCAGTTCTTC.

This clonotype was picked up a small number of times. The J gene is TRBJ1-5, the V gene TRBV7-2, with unresolved D. The CDR3 runs to 13 residues. Trimming took 5 bases from V and 4 from J, leaving 9 bases between them. Germline assignment: CDR1 SGHTA and CDR2 FQGNSA. CDR3 DNA: TGTGCCAGCAGCGACCTGGGAAATCAGCCCCAGCATTTT. Protein sequence: CASSDLGNQPQHF.

Only a few counts were recorded for this clonotype. V usage is TRBV5-1 and J usage is TRBJ2-2, with 10 bases aligning to TRBD1. CDR3 length: 16 amino acids. Germline values: CDR1 SGHRS, CDR2 YFSETQ. The trim removed 6 bases at V and 5 bases at J, leaving 10 bases unmatched. Here the CDR3 reads CASTPSGTGVTGELFF. CDR3 in DNA: TGCGCCAGCACCCCGTCGGGGACAGGGGTAACCGGGGAGCTGTTTTTT.

V usage is TRBV5-1 and J usage is TRBJ1-6; D is uncertain. The V end was cut by 0 bases, the J end by 9 bases, with 13 bases between. The germline V gene has CDR1 SGHRS and CDR2 YFSETQ. The CDR3 runs 15 residues. CDR3 sequence reads: CASSLAGVSGSPLHF. The CDR3 nucleotides read TGCGCCAGCAGCTTGGCAGGCGTCAGCGGTTCACCCCTCCACTTT.

This clonotype was seen more than once but under ten times. The genes are TRBV7-2 and TRBJ2-3; TRBD2 agrees at 9 bases. Germline lookup yields CDR1 SGHTA and CDR2 FQGNSA. After removal of 2 bases from V and 3 bases from J, the junction contained 6 bases not matched to a gene. This CDR3 contains 16 residues. CDR3 in amino acids: CASSLYSSGMTDTQYF. The CDR3 nucleotides read TGTGCCAGCAGCTTATACTCTAGCGGGATGACAGATACGCAGTATTTT. The full variable domain, its missing parts supplied by reference TRBV7-2 and TRBJ2-3, is GAGVSQSPSNKVTEKGKDVELRCDPISGHTALYWYRQSLGQGLEFLIYFQGNSAPDKSGLPSDRFSAERTGGSVSTLTIQRTQQEDSAVYLCASSLYSSGMTDTQYFGPGTRLTVL.

The chain carries TRBV7-6 and TRBJ2-5; 7 bases agree with TRBD2. The CDR3 spans 14 residues. Germline lookup yields CDR1 SGHVS and CDR2 FNYEAQ. V shed 6 bases, J shed 5 bases, and the junction held 9 bases outside the gene matches. Here the CDR3 reads CASRRGGPHETQYF. For the CDR3, the DNA is TGTGCCAGCAGACGCGGGGGACCCCACGAGACCCAGTACTTC.

This clonotype was detected ten times or more. V and J are TRBV27 and TRBJ2-7; the D gene is possibly TRBD1 (5 bases). The ends were cut back, 3 bases at V and 4 bases at J, with 10 bases in the middle. The CDR3 sequence is 13 residues long. The germline V gene has CDR1 MNHEY and CDR2 SMNVEV (reference sequence). CDR3 loop: CASSFQGSYEQYF. DNA for the CDR3: TGTGCCAGCAGTTTCCAGGGATCGTACGAGCAGTACTTC.

This clonotype was picked up many times. The J gene is TRBJ2-2, the V gene TRBV5-5; either TRBD1 or TRBD2 may supply D (5 bases each). CDR3 length: 13 amino acids. CDR1 SGHKS and CDR2 YYEKEE come from the germline V gene (reference sequence). The ends were cut back, 7 bases at V and 2 bases at J, with 9 bases in the middle. The CDR3 sequence: CASRGVNTGELFF. The DNA for the CDR3 is TGTGCCAGCCGAGGGGTTAACACCGGGGAGCTGTTTTTT. Looking up the rest from reference TRBV5-5 and TRBJ2-2 gives the full variable domain: DAGVTQSPTHLIKTRGQQVTLRCSPISGHKSVSWYQQVLGQGPQFIFQYYEKEERGRGNFPDRFSARQFPNYSSELNVNALLLGDSALYLCASRGVNTGELFFGEGSRLTVL.

The chain employs TRBV7-2 and TRBJ2-1, with D unresolved. Germline CDR1 SGHTA, CDR2 FQGNSA. Trimming left V 5 bases short and J 4 bases short, with 6 bases between. This CDR3 contains 12 residues. The CDR3, as DNA: TGTGCCAGCAGCCAACAATACAATGAGCAGTTCTTC. Protein sequence: CASSQQYNEQFF.

In its sample, this clonotype was seen many times. The chain links TRBV5-1 to TRBJ2-7; D perhaps matches TRBD1 (5 bases). The CDR3 is made up of 15 amino acids. V was trimmed by 0 bases and J by 0 bases, leaving 10 bases between them. CDR1 and CDR2 from the germline V gene are SGHRS and YFSETQ. The DNA for the CDR3 is TGCGCCAGCAGCTTGGGTAACAGGAGCTCCTACGAGCAGTACTTC. It encodes CASSLGNRSSYEQYF.

This clonotype was counted a few times. The chain couples TRBV7-9 to TRBJ2-1; perhaps TRBD1 as D (5 bases). V lost 2 bases, J lost 5 bases, and 16 bases lay in between. The germline CDR1 and CDR2 sequences are SEHNR and FQNEAQ (reference sequence). This CDR3 is 16 amino acids long. CDR3 DNA sequence: TGTGCCAGCAGCTTATACAGGCCAGCCGAAAACAATGAGCAGTTCTTC. This translates into CASSLYRPAENNEQFF.